These T cell receptor beta chains were read from a single sample in a study of cytomegalovirus exposure and HLA in healthy donors. Method: immunoSEQ multiplex PCR; TCRdb's copy keeps in-frame clones and lacks some. The data contain approximately 160,000 clones, around 80% of them seen just once; the ten biggest clones take up 1.4%. Sequenced: PBMCs. The source of these receptors is a woman in her twenties or thirties in good health and CMV-seropositive. Each CDR3 is given with its conserved first and last residue. D genes are given only for firm matches. Only some rows state a clone size, as once, few, many or a class for expanded clones.

CDR3aa: CASSFGGSQETQYF
CDR3nt: TGTGCCAGCAGTTTTGGAGGGTCCCAAGAGACCCAGTACTTC
d_gene: NA
abundance: few
v_gene: TRBV28
j_gene: TRBJ2-5

CDR3aa: CASSGGRAYLAGGETQYF
CDR3nt: TGTGCCAGCAGCGGAGGAAGGGCCTACCTAGCGGGCGGGGAGACCCAGTACTTC
d_gene: TRBD2
abundance: NA
v_gene: TRBV9
j_gene: TRBJ2-5

CDR3aa: CASSPGGIGETQYF
CDR3nt: TGTGCCAGCAGCCCCGGGGGGATAGGGGAGACCCAGTACTTC
d_gene: TRBD2
abundance: once
v_gene: TRBV5-6
j_gene: TRBJ2-5

CDR3aa: CASSFSAEETQYF
CDR3nt: TGTGCCAGCAGTTTTTCAGCGGAAGAGACCCAGTACTTC
d_gene: NA
abundance: NA
v_gene: TRBV27
j_gene: TRBJ2-5

CDR3aa: CASSKALSRGGYGYTF
CDR3nt: TGTGCCAGCAGCAAAGCGCTTTCGCGGGGGGGATATGGCTACACCTTC
d_gene: NA
abundance: NA
v_gene: TRBV21-1
j_gene: TRBJ1-2

CDR3aa: CASSLGGHEQYF
CDR3nt: TGCGCCAGCAGCTTGGGGGGGCACGAGCAGTACTTC
d_gene: NA
abundance: NA
v_gene: TRBV5-1
j_gene: TRBJ2-7

CDR3aa: CSVARGNYGYTF
CDR3nt: TGCAGCGTTGCACGGGGGAACTATGGCTACACCTTC
d_gene: NA
abundance: few
v_gene: TRBV29-1
j_gene: TRBJ1-2

CDR3aa: CASSFEVSDYGHTF
CDR3nt: TGTGCCAGCAGCTTCGAGGTCAGCGACTATGGCCACACCTTC
d_gene: NA
abundance: NA
v_gene: TRBV5-4
j_gene: TRBJ1-2

CDR3aa: CASTLQGEFYNEQFF
CDR3nt: TGCGCCAGCACCCTACAGGGGGAATTCTACAATGAGCAGTTCTTC
d_gene: TRBD1
abundance: NA
v_gene: TRBV5-1
j_gene: TRBJ2-1

CDR3aa: CASSLTSGVAADTQYF
CDR3nt: TGCGCCAGCAGCTTGACTTCGGGAGTGGCGGCAGATACGCAGTATTTT
d_gene: NA
abundance: once
v_gene: TRBV5-1
j_gene: TRBJ2-3

CDR3aa: CASSFLTGGGETQYF
CDR3nt: TGTGCCAGCAGTTTTCTTACAGGGGGTGGGGAGACCCAGTACTTC
d_gene: TRBD1
abundance: NA
v_gene: TRBV28
j_gene: TRBJ2-5

CDR3aa: CASSVGQAEQYF
CDR3nt: TGTGCCAGCAGCGTAGGACAGGCGGAACAGTACTTC
d_gene: NA
abundance: NA
v_gene: TRBV9
j_gene: TRBJ2-7

CDR3aa: CARRDRTYEQYF
CDR3nt: TGTGCCAGAAGGGACAGGACCTACGAGCAGTACTTC
d_gene: TRBD1
abundance: NA
v_gene: TRBV2
j_gene: TRBJ2-7

CDR3aa: CASSPRQGGEQYF
CDR3nt: TGCGCCAGCAGCCCCCGACAGGGTGGCGAGCAGTACTTC
d_gene: TRBD1
abundance: once
v_gene: TRBV5-1
j_gene: TRBJ2-7

CDR3aa: CASSQDRETRNEQYF
CDR3nt: TGTGCCAGCAGCCAGGACAGGGAAACCAGAAACGAGCAGTACTTC
d_gene: TRBD1
abundance: NA
v_gene: TRBV28
j_gene: TRBJ2-7

CDR3aa: CASSVSSTGFYEQYF
CDR3nt: TGTGCCAGCAGCGTTAGCTCGACAGGTTTCTACGAGCAGTACTTC
d_gene: NA
abundance: NA
v_gene: TRBV7-7
j_gene: TRBJ2-7

CDR3aa: CASSLAMETQYF
CDR3nt: TGCGCCAGCAGCTTGGCCATGGAGACCCAGTACTTC
d_gene: NA
abundance: NA
v_gene: TRBV5-1
j_gene: TRBJ2-5

CDR3aa: CASTLEDNEQFF
CDR3nt: TGTGCCAGCACCCTAGAAGACAATGAGCAGTTCTTC
d_gene: NA
abundance: NA
v_gene: TRBV28
j_gene: TRBJ2-1

CDR3aa: CAWKGTGNQPQHF
CDR3nt: TGTGCCTGGAAGGGGACAGGGAATCAGCCCCAGCATTTT
d_gene: TRBD1
abundance: NA
v_gene: TRBV30
j_gene: TRBJ1-5

CDR3aa: CAISEGQGSNQPQHF
CDR3nt: TGTGCCATCAGTGAGGGTCAGGGTAGCAATCAGCCCCAGCATTTT
d_gene: NA
abundance: NA
v_gene: TRBV10-3
j_gene: TRBJ1-5

CDR3aa: CASGGSSYNEQFF
CDR3nt: TGTGCCAGCGGCGGGAGTTCCTACAATGAGCAGTTCTTC
d_gene: TRBD2
abundance: NA
v_gene: TRBV28
j_gene: TRBJ2-1

CDR3aa: CASISRVGGELFF
CDR3nt: TGTGCCAGCATATCGAGGGTGGGCGGGGAGCTGTTTTTT
d_gene: NA
abundance: NA
v_gene: TRBV6-5
j_gene: TRBJ2-2

CDR3aa: CASRLTPTAGGTNYGYTF
CDR3nt: TGTGCCAGCAGACTTACACCTACGGCAGGGGGTACTAACTATGGCTACACCTTC
d_gene: TRBD1
abundance: NA
v_gene: TRBV11-2
j_gene: TRBJ1-2

CDR3aa: CASSRGGPGDYTF
CDR3nt: TGTGCCAGCAGCCGCGGGGGGCCTGGGGACTACACCTTC
d_gene: NA
abundance: NA
v_gene: TRBV5-8
j_gene: TRBJ1-2

CDR3aa: CASSIRTVGNTIYF
CDR3nt: TGTGCCAGTAGTATCAGGACAGTTGGAAACACCATATATTTT
d_gene: NA
abundance: NA
v_gene: TRBV19
j_gene: TRBJ1-3

CDR3aa: CASRQTGAETQYF
CDR3nt: TGTGCCAGCAGACAAACAGGGGCAGAGACCCAGTACTTC
d_gene: TRBD1
abundance: NA
v_gene: TRBV28
j_gene: TRBJ2-5

CDR3aa: CASSLRVGAAVQSYEQYF
CDR3nt: TGTGCCAGCAGCCTCCGGGTGGGGGCGGCGGTCCAATCCTACGAGCAGTACTTC
d_gene: NA
abundance: NA
v_gene: TRBV7-2
j_gene: TRBJ2-7

CDR3aa: CASKLAAGLGTDTQYF
CDR3nt: TGTGCCAGTAAACTAGCGGCGGGGCTGGGGACAGATACGCAGTATTTT
d_gene: TRBD2
abundance: NA
v_gene: TRBV19
j_gene: TRBJ2-3

CDR3aa: CASSFIQGNQPQHF
CDR3nt: TGTGCCAGCAGCTTTATCCAGGGGAATCAGCCCCAGCATTTT
d_gene: NA
abundance: NA
v_gene: TRBV5-6
j_gene: TRBJ1-5

CDR3aa: CASSPPWTSEQFF
CDR3nt: TGCGCCAGCAGCCCACCTTGGACTTCTGAGCAGTTCTTC
d_gene: NA
abundance: few
v_gene: TRBV4-1
j_gene: TRBJ2-1

CDR3aa: CASSPGAGTASPLLNTEAFF
CDR3nt: TGCGCCAGCAGCCCCGGGGCGGGGACCGCAAGCCCTCTCCTGAACACTGAAGCTTTCTTT
d_gene: NA
abundance: NA
v_gene: TRBV5-1
j_gene: TRBJ1-1